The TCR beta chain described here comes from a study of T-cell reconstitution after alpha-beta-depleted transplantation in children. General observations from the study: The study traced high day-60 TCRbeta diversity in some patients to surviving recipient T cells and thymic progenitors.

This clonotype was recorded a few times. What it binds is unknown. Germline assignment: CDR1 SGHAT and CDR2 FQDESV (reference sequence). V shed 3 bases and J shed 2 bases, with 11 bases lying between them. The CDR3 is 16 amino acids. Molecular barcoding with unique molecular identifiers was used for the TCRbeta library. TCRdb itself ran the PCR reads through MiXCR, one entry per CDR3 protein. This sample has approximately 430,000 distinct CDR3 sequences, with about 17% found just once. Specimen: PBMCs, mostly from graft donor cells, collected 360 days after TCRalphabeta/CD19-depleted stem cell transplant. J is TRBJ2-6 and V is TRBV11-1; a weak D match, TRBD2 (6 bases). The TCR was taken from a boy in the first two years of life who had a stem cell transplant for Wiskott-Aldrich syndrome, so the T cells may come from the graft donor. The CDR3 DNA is TGTGCCAGCAGCTTTAAGGCGGGGACTGGGGCCAACGTCCTGACTTTC. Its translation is CASSFKAGTGANVLTF.